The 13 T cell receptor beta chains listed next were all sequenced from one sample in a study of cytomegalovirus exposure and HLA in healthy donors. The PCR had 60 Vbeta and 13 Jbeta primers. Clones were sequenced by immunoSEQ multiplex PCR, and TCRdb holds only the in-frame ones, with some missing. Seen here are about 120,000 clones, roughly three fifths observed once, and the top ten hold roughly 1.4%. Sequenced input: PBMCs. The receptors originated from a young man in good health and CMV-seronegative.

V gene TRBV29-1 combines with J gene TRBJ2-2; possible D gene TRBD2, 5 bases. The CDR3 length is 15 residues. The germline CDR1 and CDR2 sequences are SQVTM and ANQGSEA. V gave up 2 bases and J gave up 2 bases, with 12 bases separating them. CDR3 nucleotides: TGCAGCGTTGAATCGAGGGAGCTAAACACCGGGGAGCTGTTTTTT. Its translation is CSVESRELNTGELFF.

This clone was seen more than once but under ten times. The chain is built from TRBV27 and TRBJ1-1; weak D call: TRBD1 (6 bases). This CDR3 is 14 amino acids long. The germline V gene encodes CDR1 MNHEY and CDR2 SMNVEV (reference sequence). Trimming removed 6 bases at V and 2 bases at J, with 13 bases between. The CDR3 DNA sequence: TGTGCCAGCAGCCTGGGGGCGGGCAACACTGAAGCTTTCTTT. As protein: CASSLGAGNTEAFF.

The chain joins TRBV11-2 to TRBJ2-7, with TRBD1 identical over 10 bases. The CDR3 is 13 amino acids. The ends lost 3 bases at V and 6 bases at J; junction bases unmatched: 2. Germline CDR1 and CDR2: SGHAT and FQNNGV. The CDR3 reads CASSLDRGIEQYF. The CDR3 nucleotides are TGTGCCAGCAGCTTGGACAGGGGGATCGAGCAGTACTTC.

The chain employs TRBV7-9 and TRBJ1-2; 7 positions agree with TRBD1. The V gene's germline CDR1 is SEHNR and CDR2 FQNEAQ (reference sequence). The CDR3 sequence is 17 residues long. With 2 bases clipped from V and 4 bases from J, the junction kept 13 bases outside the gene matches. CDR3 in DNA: TGTGCCAGCAGCTTATCCATGGGTAGGGGGCCGGCCTATGGCTACACCTTC. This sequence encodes CASSLSMGRGPAYGYTF.

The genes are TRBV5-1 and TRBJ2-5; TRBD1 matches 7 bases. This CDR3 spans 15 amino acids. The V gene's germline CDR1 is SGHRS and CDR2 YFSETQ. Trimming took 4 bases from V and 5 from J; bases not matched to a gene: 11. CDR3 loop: CASSPETGLRETQYF. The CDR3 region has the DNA TGCGCCAGCAGCCCTGAGACAGGGCTGAGGGAGACCCAGTACTTC.

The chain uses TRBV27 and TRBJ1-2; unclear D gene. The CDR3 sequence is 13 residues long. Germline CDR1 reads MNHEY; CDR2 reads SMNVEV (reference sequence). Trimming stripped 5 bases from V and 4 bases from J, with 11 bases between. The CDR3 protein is CASSPLSPYGYTF. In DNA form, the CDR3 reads TGTGCCAGCAGTCCCCTCTCCCCCTATGGCTACACCTTC.

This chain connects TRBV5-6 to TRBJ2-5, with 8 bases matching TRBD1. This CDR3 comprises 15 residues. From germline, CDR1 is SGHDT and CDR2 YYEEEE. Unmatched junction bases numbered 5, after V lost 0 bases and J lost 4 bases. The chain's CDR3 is CASSLDGQGRETQYF. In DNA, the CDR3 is TGTGCCAGCAGCTTGGATGGACAGGGAAGAGAGACCCAGTACTTC.

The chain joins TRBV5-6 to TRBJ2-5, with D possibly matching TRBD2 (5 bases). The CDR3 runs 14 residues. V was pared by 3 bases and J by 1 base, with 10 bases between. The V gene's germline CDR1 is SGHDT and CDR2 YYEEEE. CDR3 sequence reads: CASSSGLSQETQYF. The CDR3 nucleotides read TGTGCCAGCAGCTCAGGACTCTCCCAAGAGACCCAGTACTTC.

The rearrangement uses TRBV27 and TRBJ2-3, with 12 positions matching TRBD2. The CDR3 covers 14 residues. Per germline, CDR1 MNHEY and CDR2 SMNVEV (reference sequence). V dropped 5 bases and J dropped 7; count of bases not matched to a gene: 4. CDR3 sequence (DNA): TGTGCCAGCAGTCTACTAGCGGGGGGAAATACGCAGTATTTT. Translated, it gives CASSLLAGGNTQYF.

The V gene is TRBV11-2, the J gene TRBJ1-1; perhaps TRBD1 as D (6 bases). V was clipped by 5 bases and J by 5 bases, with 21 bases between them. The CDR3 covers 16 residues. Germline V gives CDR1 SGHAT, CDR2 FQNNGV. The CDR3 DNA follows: TGTGCCAGCAGCCCCCTCGGCAGGGGCTACAGAACTGAAGCTTTCTTT. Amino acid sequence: CASSPLGRGYRTEAFF.

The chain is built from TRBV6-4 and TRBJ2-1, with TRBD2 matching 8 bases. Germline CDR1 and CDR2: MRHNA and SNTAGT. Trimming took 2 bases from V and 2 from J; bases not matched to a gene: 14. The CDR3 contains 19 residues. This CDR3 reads CASSDTRRKTSGPYNEQFF. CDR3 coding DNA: TGTGCCAGCAGTGACACCCGACGAAAAACTAGCGGCCCCTACAATGAGCAGTTCTTC.

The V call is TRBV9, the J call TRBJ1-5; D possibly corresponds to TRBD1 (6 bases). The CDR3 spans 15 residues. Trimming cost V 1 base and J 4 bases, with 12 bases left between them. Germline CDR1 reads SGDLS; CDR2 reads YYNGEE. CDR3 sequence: CASSVLGDTNQPQHF. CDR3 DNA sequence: TGTGCCAGCAGCGTACTTGGGGACACGAATCAGCCCCAGCATTTT. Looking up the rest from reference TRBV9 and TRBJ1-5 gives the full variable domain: DSGVTQTPKHLITATGQRVTLRCSPRSGDLSVYWYQQSLDQGLQFLIQYYNGEERAKGNILERFSAQQFPDLHSELNLSSLELGDSALYFCASSVLGDTNQPQHFGDGTRLSIL.

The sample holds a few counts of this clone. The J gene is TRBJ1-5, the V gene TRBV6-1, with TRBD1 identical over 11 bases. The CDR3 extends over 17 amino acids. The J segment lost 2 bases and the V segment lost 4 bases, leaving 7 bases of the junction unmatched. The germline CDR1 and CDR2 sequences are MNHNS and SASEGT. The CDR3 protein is CASSGTGGVSGNQPQHF. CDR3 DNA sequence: TGTGCCAGCAGTGGGACAGGGGGCGTCTCTGGCAATCAGCCCCAGCATTTT.